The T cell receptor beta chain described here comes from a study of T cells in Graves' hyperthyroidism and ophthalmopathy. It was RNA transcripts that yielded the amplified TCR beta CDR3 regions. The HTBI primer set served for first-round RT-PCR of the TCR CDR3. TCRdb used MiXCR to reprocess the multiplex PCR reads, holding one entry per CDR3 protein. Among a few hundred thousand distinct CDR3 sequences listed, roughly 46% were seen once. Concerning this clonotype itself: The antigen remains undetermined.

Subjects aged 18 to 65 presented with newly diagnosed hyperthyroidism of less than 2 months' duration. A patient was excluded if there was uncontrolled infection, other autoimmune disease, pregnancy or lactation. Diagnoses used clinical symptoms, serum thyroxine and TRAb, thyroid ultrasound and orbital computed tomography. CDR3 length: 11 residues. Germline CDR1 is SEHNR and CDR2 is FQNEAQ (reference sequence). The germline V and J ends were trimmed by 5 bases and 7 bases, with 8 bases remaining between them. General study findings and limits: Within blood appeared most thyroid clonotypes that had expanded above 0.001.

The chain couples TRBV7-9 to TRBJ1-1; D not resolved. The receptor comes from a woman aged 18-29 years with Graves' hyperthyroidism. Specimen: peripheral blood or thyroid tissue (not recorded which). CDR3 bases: TGTGCCAGCAGCCATAAAAGTGAAGCTTTCTTT. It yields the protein CASSHKSEAFF.